Many counts were recorded for the clone carrying this TCR beta chain. The sample is drawn from a study of identical twins. TCRdb re-called the 5' RACE reads through MiXCR, storing one row per CDR3 protein. Of some 710,000 distinct CDR3 sequences detected, 5.5% to 6.5% appear once; the ten largest clones hold about 1.8%. Germline CDR1 reads SGHRS; CDR2 reads YFSETQ. V was cut by 0 bases and J by 6 bases, with 10 bases left in between. There are 14 residues in the CDR3. Sample: naive T cells sorted from blood. The V and J genes are TRBV5-1 and TRBJ2-1; D not resolved. The origin of this receptor is a man between 18 and 35 years old in good health. CDR3 sequence reads: CASSLEGHSNEQFF. The CDR3 DNA follows: TGCGCCAGCAGCTTGGAGGGTCACTCCAATGAGCAGTTCTTC.